This T cell receptor beta chain was profiled in a study of blood T cell repertoires in COVID-19. Authors' methods: It was from reference gene primer amplification that nucleated cell counts were estimated. Assay: immunoSEQ multiplex PCR; the TCRdb copy retains only in-frame clones and omits some. V and J calls and clone size are as listed in that table; D and trimming were resolved from the DNA. This table has around 100,000 clones, roughly nine tenths appearing once. Specimen: peripheral blood. The receptor comes from a human donor in a cohort sampled during active COVID-19.

The CDR3 coding sequence is TGTGCCACCAGCGCAGGAGCGGGGGGGAGGGAAGAGACCCAGTACTTC. Encoded protein: CATSAGAGGREETQYF. V is TRBV15 and J is TRBJ2-5; 10 nucleotides line up with TRBD2. The germline V gene encodes CDR1 LNHNV and CDR2 YYDKDF (reference sequence). Trimming removed 5 bases from V and 3 bases from J; junction bases left unmatched: 9. There are 16 residues in the CDR3.